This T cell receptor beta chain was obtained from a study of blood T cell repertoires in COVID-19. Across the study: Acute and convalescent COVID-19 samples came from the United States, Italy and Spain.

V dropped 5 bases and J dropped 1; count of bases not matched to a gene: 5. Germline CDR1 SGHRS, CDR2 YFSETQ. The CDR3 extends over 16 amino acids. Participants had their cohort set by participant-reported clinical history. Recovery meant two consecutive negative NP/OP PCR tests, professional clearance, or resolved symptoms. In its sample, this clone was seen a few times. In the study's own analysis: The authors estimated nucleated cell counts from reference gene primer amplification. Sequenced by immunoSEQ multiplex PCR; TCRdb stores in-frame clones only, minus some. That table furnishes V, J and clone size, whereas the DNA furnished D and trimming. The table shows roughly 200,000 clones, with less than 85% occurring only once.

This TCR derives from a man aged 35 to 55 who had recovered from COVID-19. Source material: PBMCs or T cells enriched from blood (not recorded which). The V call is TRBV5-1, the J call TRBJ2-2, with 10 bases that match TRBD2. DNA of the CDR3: TGCGCCAGCAGTTCAACTAGCGGGAAGAACACCGGGGAGCTGTTTTTT. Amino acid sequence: CASSSTSGKNTGELFF.